Following are 6 T cell receptor beta chains from one sample sequenced in a study of shared clonotypes between healthy human individuals. Using immunoSEQ multiplex PCR, the repertoire was profiled, and TCRdb retains in-frame clones only, with some absent. Here the sample spans some 700,000 clones, roughly 88% being singletons. The source material was memory CD8+ T cells from PBMCs. Subset specified: CD45RO+ cells pooled with CCR7-negative TemRA cells. The receptors were gathered from a man aged 18 to 30 in good health. Some clones in this sample may be carry-over from other donors' samples.

The genes are TRBV7-9 and TRBJ2-3; no clear D gene. This CDR3 spans 12 amino acids. The germline V and J ends were trimmed by 1 base and 4 bases, with 3 bases remaining between them. Germline CDR1 and CDR2: SEHNR and FQNEAQ (reference sequence). CDR3 sequence: CASSLDSDTQYF. The CDR3 nucleotides are TGTGCCAGCAGCTTAGACTCAGATACGCAGTATTTT.

V gene TRBV2 combines with J gene TRBJ2-3, with D possibly matching TRBD1 (5 bases). Per germline, CDR1 SNHLY and CDR2 FYNNEI. The CDR3 runs 14 residues. The germline V and J ends were trimmed by 4 bases and 2 bases, with 10 bases remaining between them. This chain's CDR3 is CASSGGRFTDTQYF. The DNA for the CDR3 is TGTGCCAGCAGTGGGGGCAGATTCACAGATACGCAGTATTTT.

This sequence joins TRBV29-1 and TRBJ1-2, with D tentatively TRBD1 (5 bases). Deletions cut 1 base from V and 4 bases from J, with 13 bases between. The CDR3 runs 14 residues. The germline V gene encodes CDR1 SQVTM and CDR2 ANQGSEA. CDR3 DNA: TGCAGCGTTGAAGGGACAAGGGACGGCTATGGCTACACCTTC. Its protein product is CSVEGTRDGYGYTF.

CDR3 coding DNA: TGTGCCAGCAGTTACTCGGAGGGCTCCTATAATTCACCCCTCCACTTT. Its translation: CASSYSEGSYNSPLHF. The chain carries TRBV6-5 and TRBJ1-6, with D hard to call. The V and J ends lost 0 bases and 0 bases respectively, with 6 bases between them. From germline, CDR1 is MNHEY and CDR2 SVGAGI. The CDR3 length is 16 residues.

The CDR3 sequence: CASSSPESYNEQFF. As DNA, the CDR3 is TGCGCCAGCAGCTCCCCCGAATCCTACAATGAGCAGTTCTTC. The rearrangement joins TRBV5-1 to TRBJ2-1; D unresolved. V was pared by 3 bases and J by 1 base, with 8 bases between. This CDR3 is 14 amino acids long. Germline CDR1 reads SGHRS; CDR2 reads YFSETQ.

The chain has TRBV5-1 and TRBJ2-1; D is uncertain. Per the germline V gene, CDR1 is SGHRS and CDR2 is YFSETQ. This CDR3 has 13 amino acids. Between the trimmed V and J ends, which lost 1 base and 4 bases, there was a span of 6 bases. The CDR3 loop reads CASSLREYNEQFF. CDR3 nucleotides: TGCGCCAGCAGCTTGAGGGAATACAATGAGCAGTTCTTC.